Listed below are T cell receptor beta chains from one sample, sequenced in a study of T cell repertoires in cytomegalovirus infection. Using its own MiXCR run on the reads, TCRdb lists one record per CDR3 protein. The sample lists fewer than 250,000 distinct CDR3 sequences, roughly an eighth occurring once. The material sequenced was PBMCs. Receptors originate from a human donor in good health (CMV status not recorded). Some clones in this sample may be carry-over from other donors' samples. The CDR3 runs from the conserved cysteine through the conserved F or W. The order of the fields is J gene, V gene, clone size, CDR3 protein. Size tells how often a clone was seen (once, few, many) or the class of an expanded clone, and some rows leave it out.

TRBJ2-1,TRBV6-2/TRBV6-3,.,CASSRYSSGTGAYNEQFF
TRBJ1-1,TRBV7-3,many,CASSLNPGGTGTEAFF
TRBJ2-5,TRBV6-1,.,CASIERPGGLETQYF
TRBJ2-7,TRBV7-2,many,CASLKDQAGGTYEQYF
TRBJ2-7,TRBV6-2/TRBV6-3,many,CASSYPYEQYF
TRBJ2-7,TRBV4-1,few,CASSQDGAGSSYEQYF
TRBJ1-5,TRBV12-3/TRBV12-4,few,CASSFGERDQPQHF
TRBJ2-7,TRBV29-1,.,CSVSTGNEQYF
TRBJ2-1,TRBV3-1,many,CASSPRHLAGGGNEQFF
TRBJ2-6,TRBV6-5,.,CASSYWGQGANGANVLTF
TRBJ2-3,TRBV24-1,many,CATGEASGIVADTQYF
TRBJ1-2,TRBV7-2,many,CASIQAGGFDGYTF
TRBJ2-1,TRBV9,.,CASSVGGTPGKQFF
TRBJ2-3,TRBV4-1,.,CASSPSGLALSTDTQYF
TRBJ1-2,TRBV7-2,.,CASSLEWTGSGYTF
TRBJ2-1,TRBV7-6,many,CASSPRTQGYEQFF
TRBJ1-1,TRBV29-1,.,CSVVGRLNTEAFF
TRBJ2-7,TRBV7-2,many,CASSPPTVYEQYF
TRBJ1-1,TRBV20-1,few,CSARGRAAVNTEAFF
TRBJ2-7,TRBV28,many,CASTPVTLDEQYF
TRBJ2-3,TRBV6-2/TRBV6-3,many,CASNSLAGADTQYF
TRBJ2-1,TRBV29-1,.,CSVTTSGSAEQFF
TRBJ2-3,TRBV28,many,CASSFSGSLGTDTQYF
TRBJ1-1,TRBV27,few,CASSSLKAGPLNTEAFF
TRBJ1-4,TRBV11-3,many,CASTPTRGNSEKLFF
TRBJ2-5,TRBV7-2,many,CASSLQSQEKTQYF
TRBJ1-2,TRBV14,few,CASSQHTTTYYGYTF
TRBJ1-5,TRBV6-1,many,CASSEFRIVGQGHNQPQHF
TRBJ1-3,TRBV10-3,.,CAISEWGSGNTIYF
TRBJ1-2,TRBV12-3/TRBV12-4,many,CASTSDRGHGYTF
TRBJ2-3,TRBV28,many,CASSSQFPRQGADTQYF
TRBJ1-2,TRBV4-3,few,CASSLDRENRYGYTF
TRBJ2-5,TRBV7-2,many,CASTLTGGGETQYF
TRBJ2-1,TRBV11-3,few,CASSLDGVWGGEQFF
TRBJ1-2,TRBV19,.,CASSIGPRSGYTF
TRBJ2-3,TRBV28,many,CASSGTGTTDTQYF
TRBJ2-1,TRBV11-2,few,CASSSSRGGEQFF
TRBJ1-1,TRBV12-3/TRBV12-4,many,CASSFRSRNTEAFF
TRBJ1-1,TRBV29-1,.,CSVERDRDTEAFF
TRBJ2-7,TRBV2,few,CASTRDREGQYF